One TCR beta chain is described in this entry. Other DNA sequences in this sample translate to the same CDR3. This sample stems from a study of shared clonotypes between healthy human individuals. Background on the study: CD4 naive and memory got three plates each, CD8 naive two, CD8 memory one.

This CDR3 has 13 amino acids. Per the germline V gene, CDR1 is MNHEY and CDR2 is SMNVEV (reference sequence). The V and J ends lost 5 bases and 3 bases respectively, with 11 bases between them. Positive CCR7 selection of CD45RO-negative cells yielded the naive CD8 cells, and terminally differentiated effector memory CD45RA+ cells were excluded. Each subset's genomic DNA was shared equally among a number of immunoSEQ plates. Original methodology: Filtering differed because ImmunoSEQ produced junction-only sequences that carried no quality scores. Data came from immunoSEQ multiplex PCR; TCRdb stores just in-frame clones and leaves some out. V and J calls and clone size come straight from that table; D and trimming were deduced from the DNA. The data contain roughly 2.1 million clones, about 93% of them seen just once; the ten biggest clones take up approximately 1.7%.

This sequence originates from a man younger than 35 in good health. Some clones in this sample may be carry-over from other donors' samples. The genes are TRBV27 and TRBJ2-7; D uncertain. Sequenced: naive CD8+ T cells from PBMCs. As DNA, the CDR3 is TGTGCCAGCAGTCTAGGGCTTAACTACGAGCAGTACTTC. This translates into CASSLGLNYEQYF.